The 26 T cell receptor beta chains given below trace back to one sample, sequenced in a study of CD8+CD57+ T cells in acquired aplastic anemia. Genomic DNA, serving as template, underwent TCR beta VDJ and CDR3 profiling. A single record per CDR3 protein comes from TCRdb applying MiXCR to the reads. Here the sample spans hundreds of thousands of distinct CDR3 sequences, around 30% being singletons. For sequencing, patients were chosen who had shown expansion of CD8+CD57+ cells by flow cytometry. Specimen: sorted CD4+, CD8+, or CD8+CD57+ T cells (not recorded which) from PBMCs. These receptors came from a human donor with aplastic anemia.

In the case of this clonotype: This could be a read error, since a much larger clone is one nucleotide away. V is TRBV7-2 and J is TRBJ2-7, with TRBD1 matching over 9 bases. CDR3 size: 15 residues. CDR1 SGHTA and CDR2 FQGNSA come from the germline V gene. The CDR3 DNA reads TGTGCCCGCAGCTTAGTACGGGACAGGGAACGCGAGCAGTACTTC. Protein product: CARSLVRDREREQYF.

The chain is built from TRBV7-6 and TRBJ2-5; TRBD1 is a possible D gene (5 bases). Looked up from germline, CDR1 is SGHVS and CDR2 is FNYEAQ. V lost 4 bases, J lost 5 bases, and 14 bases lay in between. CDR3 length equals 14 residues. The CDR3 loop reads CASSSPRGVETQYF. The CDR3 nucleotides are TGTGCCAGCAGCTCCCCAAGGGGCGTGGAGACCCAGTACTTC.

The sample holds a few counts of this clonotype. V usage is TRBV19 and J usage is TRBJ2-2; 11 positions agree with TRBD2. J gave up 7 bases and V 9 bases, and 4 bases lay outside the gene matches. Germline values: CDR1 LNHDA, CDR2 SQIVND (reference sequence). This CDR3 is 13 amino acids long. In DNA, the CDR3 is TGTGCCAGCGTAGCGGGGGGGCGCGGGGAGCTGTTTTTT. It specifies CASVAGGRGELFF.

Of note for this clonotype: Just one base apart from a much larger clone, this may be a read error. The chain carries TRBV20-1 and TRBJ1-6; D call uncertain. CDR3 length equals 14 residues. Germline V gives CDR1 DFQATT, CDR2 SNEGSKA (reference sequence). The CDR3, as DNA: TGCCGTGCTACCCGCCAATCGGGCCATTCACCCCTCCACTTT. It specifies CRATRQSGHSPLHF.

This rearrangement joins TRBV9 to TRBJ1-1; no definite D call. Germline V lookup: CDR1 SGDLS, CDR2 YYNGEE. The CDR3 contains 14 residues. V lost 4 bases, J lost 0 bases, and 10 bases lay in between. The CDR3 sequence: CASSPETVNTEAFF. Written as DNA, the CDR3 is TGTGCCAGCAGCCCTGAGACGGTGAACACTGAAGCTTTCTTT.

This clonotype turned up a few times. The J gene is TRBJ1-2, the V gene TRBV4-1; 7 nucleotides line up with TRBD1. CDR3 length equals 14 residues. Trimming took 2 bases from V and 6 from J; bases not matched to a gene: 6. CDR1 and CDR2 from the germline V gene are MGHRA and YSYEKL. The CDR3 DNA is TGCGCCAGCAGCCAACCCAGGGGGGGGGATGGCTACACCTTC. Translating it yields CASSQPRGGDGYTF.

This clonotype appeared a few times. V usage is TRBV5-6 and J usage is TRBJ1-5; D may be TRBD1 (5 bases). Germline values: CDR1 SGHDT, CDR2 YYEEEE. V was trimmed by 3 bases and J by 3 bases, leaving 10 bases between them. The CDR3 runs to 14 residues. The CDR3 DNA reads TGTGCCAGCAGCTCTCCGGGGACCAATCAGCCCCAGCATTTT. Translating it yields CASSSPGTNQPQHF.

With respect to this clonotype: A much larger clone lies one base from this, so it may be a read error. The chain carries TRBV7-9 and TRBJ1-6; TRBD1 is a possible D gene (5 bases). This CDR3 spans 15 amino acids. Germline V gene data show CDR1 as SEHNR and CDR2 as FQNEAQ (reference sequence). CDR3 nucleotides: TGTACCAGCAGCTTATTATCAGGGTTCGGATCACCCCTCCACTTT. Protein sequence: CTSSLLSGFGSPLHF. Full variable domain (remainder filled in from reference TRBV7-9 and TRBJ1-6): DTGVSQNPRHKITKRGQNVTFRCDPISEHNRLYWYRQTLGQGPEFLTYFQNEAQLEKSRLLSDRFSAERPKGSFSTLEIQRTEQGDSAMYLCTSSLLSGFGSPLHFGNGTRLTVT.

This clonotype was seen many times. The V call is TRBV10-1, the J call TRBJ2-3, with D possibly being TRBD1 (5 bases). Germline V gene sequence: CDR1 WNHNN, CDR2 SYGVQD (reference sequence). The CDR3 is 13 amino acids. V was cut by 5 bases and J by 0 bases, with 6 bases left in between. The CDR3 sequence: CASSTGSTDTQYF. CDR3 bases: TGCGCCAGCAGTACAGGTAGCACAGATACGCAGTATTTT.

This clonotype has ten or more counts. The CDR3 loop is CASTRDRDDQPQHF. In DNA, the CDR3 is TGCGCCAGCACCCGAGACAGGGACGATCAGCCCCAGCATTTT. The genes are TRBV10-1 and TRBJ1-5; the match to TRBD1 covers 7 bases. The CDR3 loop spans 14 amino acids. Germline values: CDR1 WNHNN, CDR2 SYGVQD (reference sequence). Germline trimming cut 7 bases from V and 5 bases from J; bases unmatched to any gene: 8.

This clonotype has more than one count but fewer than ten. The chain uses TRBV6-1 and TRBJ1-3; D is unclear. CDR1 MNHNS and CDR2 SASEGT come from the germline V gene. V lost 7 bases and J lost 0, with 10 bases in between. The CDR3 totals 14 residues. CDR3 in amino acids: CASTDLDSGNTIYF. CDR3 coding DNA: TGTGCCAGCACGGACCTCGACTCTGGAAACACCATATATTTT.

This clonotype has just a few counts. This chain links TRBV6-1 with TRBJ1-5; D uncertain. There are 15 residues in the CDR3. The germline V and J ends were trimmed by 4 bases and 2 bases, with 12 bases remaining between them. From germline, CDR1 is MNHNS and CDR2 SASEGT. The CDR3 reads CASSVKVAGNQPQHF. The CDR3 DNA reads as TGTGCCAGCAGTGTAAAGGTGGCGGGCAATCAGCCCCAGCATTTT.

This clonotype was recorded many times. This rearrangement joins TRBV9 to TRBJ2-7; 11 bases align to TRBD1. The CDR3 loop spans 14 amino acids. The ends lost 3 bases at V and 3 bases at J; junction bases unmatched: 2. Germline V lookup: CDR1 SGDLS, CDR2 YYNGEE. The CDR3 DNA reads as TGTGCCAGCAGCGCGGGGACAGGGGGCTACGAGCAGTACTTC. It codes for CASSAGTGGYEQYF.

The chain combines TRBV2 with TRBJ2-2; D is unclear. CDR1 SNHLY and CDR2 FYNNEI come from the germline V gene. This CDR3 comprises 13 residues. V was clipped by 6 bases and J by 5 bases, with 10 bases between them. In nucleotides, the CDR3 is TGTGCCAGCAGCGCAAAAGGGACCGGGGAGCTGTTTTTT. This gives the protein CASSAKGTGELFF.

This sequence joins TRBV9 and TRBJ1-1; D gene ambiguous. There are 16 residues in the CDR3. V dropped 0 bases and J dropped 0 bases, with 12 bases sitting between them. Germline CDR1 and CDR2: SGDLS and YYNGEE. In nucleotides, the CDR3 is TGTGCCAGCAGCGTAGTCCCCGCGGGGATGAACACTGAAGCTTTCTTT. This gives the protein CASSVVPAGMNTEAFF.

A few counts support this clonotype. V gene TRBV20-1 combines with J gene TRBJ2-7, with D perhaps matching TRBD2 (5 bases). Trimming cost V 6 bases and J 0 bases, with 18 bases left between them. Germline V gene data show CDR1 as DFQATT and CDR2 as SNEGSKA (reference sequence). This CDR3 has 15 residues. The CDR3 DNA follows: TGCAGTGCCGAAGCCTCTAGCAGGAGCTCCTACGAGCAGTACTTC. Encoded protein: CSAEASSRSSYEQYF.

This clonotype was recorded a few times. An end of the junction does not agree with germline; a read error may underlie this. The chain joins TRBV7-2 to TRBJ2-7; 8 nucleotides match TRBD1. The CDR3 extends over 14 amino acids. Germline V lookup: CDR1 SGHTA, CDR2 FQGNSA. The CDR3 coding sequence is TGTGCCAGCAGCTCCACAGGGGGTACCTACGGGCAGTACTTC. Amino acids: CASSSTGGTYGQYF.

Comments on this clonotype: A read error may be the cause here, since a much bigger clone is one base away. The CDR3 here is CASSSDLRGGYTF. CDR3 nucleotides: TGTGCCAGCAGTTCGGATCTGAGAGGCGGCTACACCTTC. The J gene is TRBJ1-2, the V gene TRBV25-1; D uncertain. CDR3 length: 13 residues. The germline V gene encodes CDR1 MGHDK and CDR2 SYGVNS. V lost 5 bases and J 8 bases, leaving 15 bases between the germline ends.

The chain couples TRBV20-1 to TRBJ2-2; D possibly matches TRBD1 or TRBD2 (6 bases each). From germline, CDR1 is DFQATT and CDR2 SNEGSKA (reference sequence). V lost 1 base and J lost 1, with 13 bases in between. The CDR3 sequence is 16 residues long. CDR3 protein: CSARGGRGVNTGELFF. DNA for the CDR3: TGCAGTGCTAGAGGGGGAAGGGGGGTGAACACCGGGGAGCTGTTTTTT.

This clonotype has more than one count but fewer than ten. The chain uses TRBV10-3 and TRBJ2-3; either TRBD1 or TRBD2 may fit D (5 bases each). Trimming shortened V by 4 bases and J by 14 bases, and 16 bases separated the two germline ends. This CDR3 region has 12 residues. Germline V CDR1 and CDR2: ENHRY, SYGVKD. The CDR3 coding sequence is TGTGCCATCAGTGGGGACCGCCTAACCCCGTATTTT. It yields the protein CAISGDRLTPYF.

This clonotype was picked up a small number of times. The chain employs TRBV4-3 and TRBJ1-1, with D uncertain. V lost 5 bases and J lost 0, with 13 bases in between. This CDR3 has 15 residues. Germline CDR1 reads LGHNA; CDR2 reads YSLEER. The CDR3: CASSFGLLMNTEAFF. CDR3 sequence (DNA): TGCGCCAGCAGCTTCGGACTGCTGATGAACACTGAAGCTTTCTTT.

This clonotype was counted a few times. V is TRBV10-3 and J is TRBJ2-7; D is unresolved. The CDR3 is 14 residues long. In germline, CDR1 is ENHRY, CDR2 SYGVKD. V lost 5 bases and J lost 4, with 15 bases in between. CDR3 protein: CAISPNAGSYEQYF. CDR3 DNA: TGTGCCATCAGTCCCAACGCAGGCAGTTACGAGCAGTACTTC.

The CDR3 here is CASSASGETETQYF. The CDR3 nucleotides are TGTGCCAGCAGCGCGTCGGGGGAGACGGAGACCCAGTACTTC. The genes are TRBV9 and TRBJ2-5; TRBD2 is a possible D gene (6 bases). The CDR3 totals 14 residues. The V gene lost 3 bases and the J gene lost 5 bases, with 14 bases spanning the gap. The germline V gene has CDR1 SGDLS and CDR2 YYNGEE.

DNA of the CDR3: TGTGCCAGCAGCCTCCGGGACTCCTCTTTGGAGCAGTACTTC. Protein: CASSLRDSSLEQYF. The chain employs TRBV11-2 and TRBJ2-7; D is possibly TRBD2 (6 bases). V was shortened by 5 bases and J by 7 bases, with 18 bases between the two germline ends. From germline, CDR1 is SGHAT and CDR2 FQNNGV. The length of the CDR3 is 14 residues.

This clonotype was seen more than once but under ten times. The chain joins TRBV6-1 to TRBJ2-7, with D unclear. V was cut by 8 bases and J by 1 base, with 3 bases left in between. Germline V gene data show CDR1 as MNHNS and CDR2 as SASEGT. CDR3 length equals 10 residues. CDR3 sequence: CASLSYEQYF. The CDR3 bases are TGTGCCAGCCTATCCTACGAGCAGTACTTC.

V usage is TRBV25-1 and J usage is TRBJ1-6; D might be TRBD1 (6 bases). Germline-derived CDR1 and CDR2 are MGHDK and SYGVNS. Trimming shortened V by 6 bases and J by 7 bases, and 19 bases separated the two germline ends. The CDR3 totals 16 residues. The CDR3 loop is CASSGNRVGTNSPLHF. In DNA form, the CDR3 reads TGTGCCAGCAGCGGGAACAGGGTTGGAACAAATTCACCCCTCCACTTT.